The sequence of this T cell receptor beta chain was determined in a study of shared clonotypes between healthy human individuals. Study-level findings and limits: Only blood samples were collected, and tissue repertoires likely differ.

Ten immunoSEQ deep assay plates were used to sequence the DNA of unsorted PBMCs. The repertoire was sequenced with immunoSEQ multiplex PCR; TCRdb's copy has only in-frame clones and lacks some. Found here are about 490,000 clones, almost 80% of them singletons; the top ten hold around 12%. About this clone itself: Its antigen is not identified.

All donors qualified as healthy HIV-negative adults and had experienced no recent acute infections or vaccinations. V was trimmed by 2 bases and J by 9 bases, leaving 24 bases between them. The CDR3 loop spans 17 amino acids. The V gene's germline CDR1 is SGDLS and CDR2 YYNGEE. This receptor was obtained from a woman aged 40 to 55 in good health. Some clones in this sample may be carry-over from other donors' samples. The chain employs TRBV9 and TRBJ2-1; D possibly corresponds to TRBD2 (5 bases). Sequenced sample: PBMCs. Written as DNA, the CDR3 is TGTGCCAGCAGCGTGGGCCCCAGTGTGGCTAGCTCAAGTGAGCAGTTCTTC. Translating gives CASSVGPSVASSSEQFF.